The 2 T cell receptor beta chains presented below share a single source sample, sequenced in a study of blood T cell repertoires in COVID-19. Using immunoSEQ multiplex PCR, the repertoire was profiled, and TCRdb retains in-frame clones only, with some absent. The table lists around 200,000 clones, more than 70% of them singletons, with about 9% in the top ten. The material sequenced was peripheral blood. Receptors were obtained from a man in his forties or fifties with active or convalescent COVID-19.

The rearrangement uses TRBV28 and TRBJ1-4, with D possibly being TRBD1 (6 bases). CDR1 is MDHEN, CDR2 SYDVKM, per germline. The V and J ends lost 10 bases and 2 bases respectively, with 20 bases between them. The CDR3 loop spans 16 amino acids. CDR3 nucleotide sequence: TGTGCCACCCTGGGGGGGGCTGAAGGCACTAATGAAAAACTGTTTTTT. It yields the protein CATLGGAEGTNEKLFF.

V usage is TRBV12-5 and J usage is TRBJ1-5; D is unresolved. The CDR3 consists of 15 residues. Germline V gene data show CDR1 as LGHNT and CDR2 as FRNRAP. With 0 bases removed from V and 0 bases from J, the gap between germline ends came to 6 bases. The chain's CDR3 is CASGLVQNSNQPQHF. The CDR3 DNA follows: TGTGCTAGTGGTTTGGTACAGAATAGCAATCAGCCCCAGCATTTT.